This passage covers 23 T cell receptor beta chains from one sample sequenced in a study of CD8 T cells in Susac syndrome. A quantity of roughly 0.5 to 1 ug RNA underwent reverse transcription using random hexamers. TCRdb re-called the immunoSEQ multiplex PCR reads with MiXCR, one entry per CDR3 protein. The sample comprises some 170,000 distinct CDR3 sequences, about 94% of which are singletons, and 0.095% to 0.1% rests with the top ten. Sequencing input: CD4+ T cells from PBMCs. These TCRs come from a human donor with Susac syndrome.

The V and J genes are TRBV5-1 and TRBJ1-1; D is unresolved. V was cut by 2 bases and J by 1 base, with 9 bases left in between. The germline CDR1 and CDR2 sequences are SGHRS and YFSETQ. CDR3 length: 14 residues. Written as DNA, the CDR3 is TGCGCCAGCAGCTTAGGCTGGCGGAACACTGAAGCTTTCTTT. The encoded protein is CASSLGWRNTEAFF.

This sequence joins TRBV6-1 and TRBJ1-6; unclear D gene. The germline V gene encodes CDR1 MNHNS and CDR2 SASEGT. The CDR3 has 10 amino acids. V was trimmed by 0 bases and J by 15 bases, leaving 3 bases between them. CDR3 bases: TGTGCCAGCAGTGAAGCGAGCCTCCACTTT. Its translation: CASSEASLHF.

This CDR3 reads CASSSGLAGGPIPNEQFF. CDR3 coding DNA: TGTGCCAGCAGTTCGGGACTAGCGGGAGGGCCTATCCCCAACGAGCAGTTCTTC. The rearrangement links TRBV12-3 or TRBV12-4 to TRBJ2-1, with 16 bases fitting TRBD2. The CDR3 covers 18 residues. Trimming cost V 4 bases and J 10 bases; bases outside gene matches: 13.

The V call is TRBV5-1, the J call TRBJ2-3; 7 bases are shared with TRBD2. This CDR3 region has 15 residues. Trimming removed 4 bases from V and 6 bases from J; junction bases left unmatched: 11. Germline V gives CDR1 SGHRS, CDR2 YFSETQ. CDR3 sequence (DNA): TGCGCCAGCAGCCCGGGGGACTATTCTACGGATACGCAGTATTTT. Translated, it gives CASSPGDYSTDTQYF.

This clonotype came up once. V and J are TRBV18 and TRBJ1-2, with 7 bases matching TRBD1. The CDR3 contains 16 residues. V lost 3 bases and J lost 7; bases outside the gene matches: 14. The germline V gene encodes CDR1 KGHSH and CDR2 LQKENI. CDR3 amino acids: CASSPNVQWTGLGYTF. DNA of the CDR3: TGTGCCAGCTCACCCAACGTCCAATGGACAGGCCTTGGCTACACCTTC.

The J gene is TRBJ1-1, the V gene TRBV4-2; D perhaps matches TRBD1 (6 bases). This CDR3 region has 18 residues. Germline CDR1 LGHNA, CDR2 YNFKEQ. V dropped 4 bases and J dropped 3 bases, with 24 bases sitting between them. CDR3 nucleotide sequence: TGTGCCAGCAGCCGAGCGGGACTTGGGGCTCAGGGGCACACTGAAGCTTTCTTT. Encoded protein: CASSRAGLGAQGHTEAFF.

The CDR3 reads CSATRGRKNEQFF. CDR3 DNA sequence: TGCAGTGCAACCAGGGGGCGCAAGAATGAGCAGTTCTTC. This chain connects TRBV20-1 to TRBJ2-1; 8 bases fit TRBD1. The CDR3 runs 13 residues. The V gene end was trimmed by 6 bases and the J gene end by 7 bases; junction bases not matched to a gene: 8. Looked up from germline, CDR1 is DFQATT and CDR2 is SNEGSKA (reference sequence).

This chain connects TRBV4-2 to TRBJ2-3, with TRBD2 matching 10 bases. The CDR3 has 17 amino acids. Trimming removed 4 bases from V and 4 bases from J; junction bases left unmatched: 11. Germline lookup yields CDR1 LGHNA and CDR2 YNFKEQ. CDR3 amino acids: CASSPSLLAGIADTQYF. The CDR3 region has the DNA TGTGCCAGCAGCCCCAGCTTACTAGCGGGAATCGCAGATACGCAGTATTTT.

The chain has TRBV5-8 and TRBJ1-1, with 9 bases aligning to TRBD1. CDR1 and CDR2 (germline): SGHTS, YDEGEE. The CDR3 runs 14 residues. With 3 bases clipped from V and 6 bases from J, the junction kept 6 bases outside the gene matches. CDR3 DNA: TGTGCCAGCAGCTCGACAGGGGGATGGTCTGAAGCTTTCTTT. Protein sequence: CASSSTGGWSEAFF.

V is TRBV2 and J is TRBJ2-2; unclear D gene. The CDR3 consists of 14 residues. The germline V and J ends were trimmed by 0 bases and 1 base, with 3 bases remaining between them. CDR1 is SNHLY and CDR2 is FYNNEI in the germline V gene. In nucleotides, the CDR3 is TGTGCCAGCAGTGAAGCGGAGAACACCGGGGAGCTGTTTTTT. It is translated as CASSEAENTGELFF. Full variable domain (remainder filled in from reference TRBV2 and TRBJ2-2): EPEVTQTPSHQVTQMGQEVILRCVPISNHLYFYWYRQILGQKVEFLVSFYNNEISEKSEIFDDQFSVERPDGSNFTLKIRSTKLEDSAMYFCASSEAENTGELFFGEGSRLTVL.

The chain has TRBV30 and TRBJ1-1; 7 positions agree with TRBD1. CDR1 and CDR2 (germline): GTSNPN, SVGIG (reference sequence). There are 14 residues in the CDR3. J gave up 1 base and V 4 bases, and 6 bases lay outside the gene matches. The CDR3 reads CAWNMGQPNTEAFF. DNA for the CDR3: TGTGCCTGGAACATGGGACAGCCGAACACTGAAGCTTTCTTT.

V and J are TRBV5-1 and TRBJ1-4; no firm D call. The CDR3 has 13 residues. The V end was cut by 1 base, the J end by 5 bases, with 6 bases between. Germline assignment: CDR1 SGHRS and CDR2 YFSETQ. This CDR3 reads CASSLSPNEKLFF. CDR3 DNA sequence: TGCGCCAGCAGCTTGTCACCGAATGAAAAACTGTTTTTT.

The V call is TRBV28, the J call TRBJ1-2, with 8 positions matching TRBD1. The ends lost 5 bases at V and 4 bases at J; junction bases unmatched: 3. The germline gives CDR1 MDHEN, CDR2 SYDVKM. CDR3 length: 13 amino acids. For the CDR3, the DNA is TGTGCCAGCAGTGGACAGGGATTCTATGGCTACACCTTC. It translates to CASSGQGFYGYTF.

This clonotype appeared a single time. The chain recombines TRBV7-9 with TRBJ2-5, with TRBD2 matching over 8 bases. The CDR3 loop spans 15 amino acids. From germline, CDR1 is SEHNR and CDR2 FQNEAQ (reference sequence). With V trimmed by 4 bases and J by 2 bases, 6 bases remained unmatched. The CDR3, as DNA: TGTGCCAGCAGCTCTTTAGCGGGATATCAAGAGACCCAGTACTTC. This translates into CASSSLAGYQETQYF.

As DNA, the CDR3 is TGTGCCAGCAGGAGAATTGGACAGGTAGCGAACACCGGGGAGCTGTTTTTT. Its protein is CASRRIGQVANTGELFF. The chain has TRBV6-2 or TRBV6-3 and TRBJ2-2; 7 bases match TRBD1. V dropped 6 bases and J dropped 0; count of bases not matched to a gene: 10. The CDR3 extends over 17 amino acids. The V gene's germline CDR1 is MNHEY and CDR2 SVGEGT.

This clonotype was recorded only once. This sequence joins TRBV29-1 and TRBJ2-3; D may be TRBD1 (5 bases). The CDR3 is made up of 13 amino acids. Germline V lookup: CDR1 SQVTM, CDR2 ANQGSEA. Trimming pared 8 bases from V and 0 bases from J, leaving 12 bases between. CDR3 amino acids: CSTIPGSTDTQYF. Written as DNA, the CDR3 is TGCAGCACTATCCCAGGGAGCACAGATACGCAGTATTTT.

The rearrangement uses TRBV7-2 and TRBJ2-4; 8 positions agree with TRBD1. The ends lost 5 bases at V and 6 bases at J; junction bases unmatched: 6. This CDR3 has 14 amino acids. Germline V gene lookup returns CDR1 SGHTA and CDR2 FQGNSA. The CDR3 loop is CASSPRQGTNIQYF. DNA of the CDR3: TGTGCCAGCAGCCCCCGACAGGGGACAAACATTCAGTACTTC.

The chain combines TRBV6-6 with TRBJ1-1; no clear D. Trimming removed 5 bases from V and 1 base from J, with 11 bases in between. CDR3 length equals 14 residues. The germline CDR1 and CDR2 sequences are MNHNY and SVGAGI (reference sequence). CDR3 loop: CASSLRMENTEAFF. As DNA, the CDR3 is TGTGCCAGCAGTCTCAGGATGGAGAACACTGAAGCTTTCTTT.

V gene TRBV11-2 combines with J gene TRBJ2-4; no clear D gene. V was trimmed by 5 bases and J by 4 bases, leaving 9 bases between them. From germline, CDR1 is SGHAT and CDR2 FQNNGV. This CDR3 has 13 amino acids. The CDR3 nucleotides are TGTGCCAGCAGCCTCCTGTGGAAAAACATTCAGTACTTC. Residues: CASSLLWKNIQYF.

The chain joins TRBV2 to TRBJ2-2, with TRBD1 matching over 8 bases. The CDR3 length is 14 residues. The junction had 7 bases not matched to a gene; V was cut back by 7 bases and J by 6 bases. From germline, CDR1 is SNHLY and CDR2 FYNNEI. This CDR3 is CASKGTGLAGELFF. CDR3 DNA sequence: TGTGCCAGCAAGGGGACAGGCCTGGCCGGGGAGCTGTTTTTT.

The chain carries TRBV24-1 and TRBJ1-1; D might be TRBD1 (6 bases). Germline V gene lookup returns CDR1 KGHDR and CDR2 SFDVKD. V dropped 12 bases and J dropped 3 bases, with 19 bases sitting between them. CDR3 size: 14 residues. The CDR3 protein is CAAEPSPGDTEAFF. The CDR3 nucleotides are TGTGCCGCCGAGCCTTCTCCAGGGGACACTGAAGCTTTCTTT.

The V gene is TRBV3-1, the J gene TRBJ1-4; 10 nucleotides agree with TRBD1. The CDR3 extends over 15 amino acids. Germline loops: CDR1 LGHDT, CDR2 YNNKEL (reference sequence). Trimming cost V 4 bases and J 7 bases; bases outside gene matches: 6. The CDR3 here is CASSLGQGPSEKLFF. CDR3 bases: TGTGCCAGCAGCCTGGGACAGGGGCCATCTGAAAAACTGTTTTTT.

This rearrangement joins TRBV19 to TRBJ2-7; 9 bases are a match to TRBD1. V shed 5 bases and J 5 bases; nucleotides not matched to a gene: 10. The CDR3 length is 15 residues. The V gene's germline CDR1 is LNHDA and CDR2 SQIVND (reference sequence). The CDR3 sequence is CASSSNRGPMNEQYF. CDR3 coding DNA: TGTGCCAGTAGTTCAAACAGGGGGCCGATGAACGAGCAGTACTTC.